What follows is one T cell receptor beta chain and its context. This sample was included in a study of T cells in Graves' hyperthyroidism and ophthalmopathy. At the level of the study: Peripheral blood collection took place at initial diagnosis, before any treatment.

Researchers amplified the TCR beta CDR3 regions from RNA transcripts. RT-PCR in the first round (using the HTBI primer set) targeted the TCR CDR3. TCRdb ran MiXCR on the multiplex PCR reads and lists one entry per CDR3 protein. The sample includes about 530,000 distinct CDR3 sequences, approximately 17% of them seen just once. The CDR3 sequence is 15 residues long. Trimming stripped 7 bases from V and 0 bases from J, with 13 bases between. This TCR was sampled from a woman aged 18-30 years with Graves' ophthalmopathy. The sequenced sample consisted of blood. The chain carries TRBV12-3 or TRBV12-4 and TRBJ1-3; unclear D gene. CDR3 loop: CASTRGRTSGNTIYF. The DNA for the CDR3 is TGTGCCAGCACCCGAGGACGGACCTCTGGAAACACCATATATTTT.